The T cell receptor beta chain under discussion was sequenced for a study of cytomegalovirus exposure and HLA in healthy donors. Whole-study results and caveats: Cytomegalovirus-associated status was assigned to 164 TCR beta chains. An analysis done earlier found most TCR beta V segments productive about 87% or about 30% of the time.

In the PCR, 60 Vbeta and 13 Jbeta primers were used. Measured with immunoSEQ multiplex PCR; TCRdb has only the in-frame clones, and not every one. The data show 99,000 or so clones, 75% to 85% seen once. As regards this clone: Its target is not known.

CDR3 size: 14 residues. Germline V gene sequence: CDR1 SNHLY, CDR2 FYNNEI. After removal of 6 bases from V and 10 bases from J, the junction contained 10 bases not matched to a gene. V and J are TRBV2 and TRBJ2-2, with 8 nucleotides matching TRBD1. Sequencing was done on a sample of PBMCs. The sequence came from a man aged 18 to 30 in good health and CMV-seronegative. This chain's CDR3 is CASSYGQGSEELFF. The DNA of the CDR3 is TGTGCCAGCAGCTATGGACAGGGAAGTGAGGAGCTGTTTTTT.